Listed below are T cell receptor beta chains from one sample, sequenced in a study of T cell responses to AZD1222 COVID-19 vaccine. Sequenced by immunoSEQ multiplex PCR; TCRdb stores in-frame clones only, minus some. The sample gives fewer than 120,000 clones, 94% of which show up once; 2.9% is in the top ten. Source: peripheral blood, taken 28 days after the second AZD1222 dose. These receptors originate from an adult who received the AZD1222 COVID-19 vaccine. CDR3s include the opening cysteine and the closing phenylalanine or tryptophan. D genes are given only for firm matches. Not every row has a clone size; where given, it reads once, few, many or a size class.

j_gene: TRBJ2-1; v_gene: TRBV29-1; d_gene: NA; abundance: NA; CDR3aa: CSVAGSSYNEQFF; CDR3nt: TGCAGCGTTGCGGGGAGCTCCTACAATGAGCAGTTCTTC
j_gene: TRBJ2-7; v_gene: TRBV5-1; d_gene: NA; abundance: NA; CDR3aa: CASSPGLLSYEQYF; CDR3nt: TGCGCCAGCAGCCCGGGGCTCCTCTCCTACGAGCAGTACTTC
j_gene: TRBJ2-1; v_gene: TRBV4-2; d_gene: TRBD2; abundance: NA; CDR3aa: CASSLIGEGRNEQFF; CDR3nt: TGTGCCAGCAGCCTAATAGGGGAGGGCCGGAATGAGCAGTTCTTC
j_gene: TRBJ2-1; v_gene: TRBV5-1; d_gene: TRBD2; abundance: NA; CDR3aa: CASSKRQGLAGVNNEQFF; CDR3nt: TGCGCCAGCAGCAAGAGACAGGGGCTAGCGGGAGTTAATAATGAGCAGTTCTTC
j_gene: TRBJ2-2; v_gene: TRBV6-1; d_gene: TRBD2; abundance: NA; CDR3aa: CASSALAGGNTGELFF; CDR3nt: TGTGCCAGCAGTGCGCTAGCGGGGGGGAACACCGGGGAGCTGTTTTTT
j_gene: TRBJ1-5; v_gene: TRBV5-5; d_gene: NA; abundance: NA; CDR3aa: CASSLPGALGQPQHF; CDR3nt: TGTGCCAGCAGCCTTCCGGGGGCGCTGGGTCAGCCCCAGCATTTT
j_gene: TRBJ1-2; v_gene: TRBV5-1; d_gene: NA; abundance: NA; CDR3aa: CASSLRDGHGYTF; CDR3nt: TGCGCCAGCAGCCTCCGGGACGGCCATGGCTACACCTTC
j_gene: TRBJ1-5; v_gene: TRBV27; d_gene: NA; abundance: NA; CDR3aa: CASRRQSNQPQHF; CDR3nt: TGTGCCAGCAGGCGACAGAGCAATCAGCCCCAGCATTTT
j_gene: TRBJ2-1; v_gene: TRBV11-3; d_gene: TRBD2; abundance: NA; CDR3aa: CASSSLAGGGYNEQFF; CDR3nt: TGTGCCAGCAGCTCACTAGCGGGAGGTGGATACAATGAGCAGTTCTTC
j_gene: TRBJ1-1; v_gene: TRBV4-2; d_gene: NA; abundance: NA; CDR3aa: CASSQVGGRGTEAFF; CDR3nt: TGTGCCAGCAGCCAAGTCGGGGGTCGGGGCACTGAAGCTTTCTTT
j_gene: TRBJ1-2; v_gene: TRBV20-1; d_gene: NA; abundance: NA; CDR3aa: CSATRGGGYTF; CDR3nt: TGCAGTGCGACACGTGGTGGCGGCTACACCTTC
j_gene: TRBJ1-1; v_gene: TRBV5-6; d_gene: TRBD1; abundance: NA; CDR3aa: CASTHWLGQPNTEAFF; CDR3nt: TGTGCCAGCACACACTGGTTGGGACAGCCGAACACTGAAGCTTTCTTT
j_gene: TRBJ1-2; v_gene: TRBV6-5; d_gene: TRBD1; abundance: NA; CDR3aa: CASSRDRFNYGYTF; CDR3nt: TGTGCCAGCAGTAGGGACAGGTTTAACTATGGCTACACCTTC
j_gene: TRBJ1-1; v_gene: TRBV6-4; d_gene: NA; abundance: NA; CDR3aa: CASSDSPSVGSEAFF; CDR3nt: TGTGCCAGCAGTGACTCGCCGAGCGTGGGTTCTGAAGCTTTCTTT
j_gene: TRBJ2-3; v_gene: TRBV27; d_gene: TRBD1; abundance: NA; CDR3aa: CASSLTGTRALPDTQYF; CDR3nt: TGTGCCAGCAGTTTGACAGGGACGAGGGCCCTCCCAGATACGCAGTATTTT
j_gene: TRBJ2-1; v_gene: TRBV5-4; d_gene: TRBD2; abundance: NA; CDR3aa: CASSRGLAGEAVEGEQFF; CDR3nt: TGTGCCAGCAGCCGGGGACTAGCGGGAGAGGCAGTAGAGGGTGAGCAGTTCTTC
j_gene: TRBJ1-1; v_gene: TRBV6-5; d_gene: NA; abundance: NA; CDR3aa: CASSYAVLRGAEAFF; CDR3nt: TGTGCCAGCAGTTACGCAGTGCTGAGGGGCGCTGAAGCTTTCTTT
j_gene: TRBJ2-3; v_gene: TRBV2; d_gene: TRBD2; abundance: NA; CDR3aa: CASSVDMGGPGRGVTDTQYF; CDR3nt: TGTGCCAGCAGTGTTGACATGGGAGGACCGGGGCGGGGGGTCACAGATACGCAGTATTTT
j_gene: TRBJ1-5; v_gene: TRBV5-6; d_gene: NA; abundance: NA; CDR3aa: CASSTYHNQGKISNQPQHF; CDR3nt: TGTGCCAGCAGCACCTACCACAACCAGGGGAAGATTAGCAATCAGCCCCAGCATTTT
j_gene: TRBJ2-7; v_gene: TRBV5-1; d_gene: TRBD2; abundance: NA; CDR3aa: CASTPWASGSNEQYF; CDR3nt: TGCGCCAGCACTCCCTGGGCTAGCGGGAGCAACGAGCAGTACTTC
j_gene: TRBJ1-1; v_gene: TRBV7-6; d_gene: NA; abundance: NA; CDR3aa: CASSFSTGPDMNTEAFF; CDR3nt: TGTGCCAGCAGCTTTTCCACAGGACCGGATATGAACACTGAAGCTTTCTTT
j_gene: TRBJ2-1; v_gene: TRBV13; d_gene: NA; abundance: NA; CDR3aa: CASSFGQRDEQFF; CDR3nt: TGTGCCAGCAGTTTCGGCCAACGGGATGAGCAGTTCTTC
j_gene: TRBJ1-2; v_gene: TRBV4-1; d_gene: NA; abundance: NA; CDR3aa: CASSQAGGIFDYGYTF; CDR3nt: TGCGCCAGCAGCCAAGCTGGAGGTATTTTCGACTATGGCTACACCTTC
j_gene: TRBJ2-7; v_gene: TRBV27; d_gene: TRBD2; abundance: NA; CDR3aa: CASSLVASGTRYEQYF; CDR3nt: TGTGCCAGCAGTTTAGTGGCTAGCGGGACTAGATACGAGCAGTACTTC
j_gene: TRBJ2-5; v_gene: TRBV5-1; d_gene: NA; abundance: NA; CDR3aa: CASRGDQETQYF; CDR3nt: TGCGCCAGCAGAGGAGACCAAGAGACCCAGTACTTC
j_gene: TRBJ1-1; v_gene: TRBV5-6; d_gene: TRBD1; abundance: NA; CDR3aa: CASSWRGRDLNTEAFF; CDR3nt: TGTGCCAGCAGCTGGAGGGGGCGGGATCTAAACACTGAAGCTTTCTTT
j_gene: TRBJ1-2; v_gene: TRBV11-2; d_gene: TRBD1; abundance: NA; CDR3aa: CASSSQGGLGFGYTF; CDR3nt: TGTGCCAGCAGCTCGCAAGGGGGCCTCGGTTTTGGCTACACCTTC
j_gene: TRBJ2-2; v_gene: TRBV19; d_gene: TRBD1; abundance: NA; CDR3aa: CASSTDRVITGELFF; CDR3nt: TGTGCCAGTAGCACGGACAGGGTGATCACCGGGGAGCTGTTTTTT
j_gene: TRBJ2-7; v_gene: TRBV19; d_gene: TRBD1; abundance: NA; CDR3aa: CASRTGPTEQYF; CDR3nt: TGTGCCAGCAGGACAGGGCCCACCGAGCAGTACTTC
j_gene: TRBJ2-3; v_gene: TRBV6-4; d_gene: NA; abundance: once; CDR3aa: CASSDRGITDTQYF; CDR3nt: TGTGCCAGCAGTGATAGGGGTATCACAGATACGCAGTATTTT
j_gene: TRBJ1-5; v_gene: TRBV11-2; d_gene: NA; abundance: few; CDR3aa: CASSFEGGTFAPQHF; CDR3nt: TGTGCCAGCAGCTTCGAAGGGGGGACGTTCGCACCCCAGCATTTT
j_gene: TRBJ1-4; v_gene: TRBV19; d_gene: NA; abundance: NA; CDR3aa: CASSIRGDLGKLFF; CDR3nt: TGTGCCAGTAGTATACGAGGGGACCTCGGAAAACTGTTTTTT
j_gene: TRBJ2-1; v_gene: TRBV7-9; d_gene: NA; abundance: NA; CDR3aa: CASSPLGDEQFF; CDR3nt: TGTGCCAGCAGCCCCCTCGGGGATGAGCAGTTCTTC
j_gene: TRBJ2-5; v_gene: TRBV18; d_gene: TRBD1; abundance: NA; CDR3aa: CASSPSTGGAGETQYF; CDR3nt: TGTGCCAGCTCACCATCCACAGGGGGCGCGGGAGAGACCCAGTACTTC
j_gene: TRBJ1-2; v_gene: TRBV6-6; d_gene: NA; abundance: NA; CDR3aa: CASSYSKGPSYGYTF; CDR3nt: TGTGCCAGCAGTTACTCAAAGGGTCCGTCCTATGGCTACACCTTC
j_gene: TRBJ1-1; v_gene: TRBV20-1; d_gene: NA; abundance: NA; CDR3aa: CSASRAGMFGTEAFF; CDR3nt: TGCAGTGCTAGTCGGGCAGGGATGTTTGGAACTGAAGCTTTCTTT
j_gene: TRBJ1-6; v_gene: TRBV7-7; d_gene: TRBD1; abundance: NA; CDR3aa: CASSERQGVSSYNSPLHF; CDR3nt: TGTGCCAGCAGCGAAAGACAGGGTGTGAGCTCCTATAATTCACCCCTCCACTTT
j_gene: TRBJ2-2; v_gene: TRBV29-1; d_gene: TRBD2; abundance: once; CDR3aa: CSVGLAGGLAGELFF; CDR3nt: TGCAGCGTTGGTTTAGCGGGAGGGCTAGCCGGGGAGCTGTTTTTT
j_gene: TRBJ1-3; v_gene: TRBV11-2; d_gene: NA; abundance: NA; CDR3aa: CASSPTRSGNTIYF; CDR3nt: TGTGCCAGCAGCCCTACAAGATCTGGAAACACCATATATTTT
j_gene: TRBJ1-2; v_gene: TRBV11-3; d_gene: NA; abundance: NA; CDR3aa: CASSPGPKEGYTF; CDR3nt: TGTGCCAGCAGCCCCGGGCCCAAGGAAGGCTACACCTTC
j_gene: TRBJ1-2; v_gene: TRBV19; d_gene: NA; abundance: NA; CDR3aa: CASTRDTTNYGYTF; CDR3nt: TGTGCCAGTACCCGGGACACCACAAACTATGGCTACACCTTC
j_gene: TRBJ1-3; v_gene: TRBV7-9; d_gene: NA; abundance: NA; CDR3aa: CAILGNTIYF; CDR3nt: TGTGCCATTTTAGGAAACACCATATATTTT
j_gene: TRBJ1-2; v_gene: TRBV29-1; d_gene: TRBD1; abundance: NA; CDR3aa: CSVELPGQGAGGYGYTF; CDR3nt: TGCAGCGTTGAACTCCCGGGACAGGGGGCGGGAGGCTATGGCTACACCTTC
j_gene: TRBJ1-1; v_gene: TRBV27; d_gene: NA; abundance: NA; CDR3aa: CASRDSNGVNTEAFF; CDR3nt: TGTGCCAGCAGAGACTCTAATGGGGTGAACACTGAAGCTTTCTTT
j_gene: TRBJ1-2; v_gene: TRBV7-9; d_gene: NA; abundance: NA; CDR3aa: CASSSNRAGYTF; CDR3nt: TGTGCCAGCAGCTCAAACAGGGCGGGCTACACCTTC
j_gene: TRBJ2-7; v_gene: TRBV13; d_gene: TRBD1; abundance: NA; CDR3aa: CASSPTGVFYEQYF; CDR3nt: TGTGCCAGCAGCCCGACAGGGGTCTTCTACGAGCAGTACTTC
j_gene: TRBJ2-3; v_gene: TRBV9; d_gene: NA; abundance: NA; CDR3aa: CASSFSSRDTQYF; CDR3nt: TGTGCCAGCAGCTTCTCGTCCCGGGATACGCAGTATTTT
j_gene: TRBJ1-2; v_gene: TRBV18; d_gene: TRBD1; abundance: NA; CDR3aa: CASSPTKPGQGNYGYTF; CDR3nt: TGTGCCAGCTCACCAACTAAACCGGGACAGGGTAACTATGGCTACACCTTC
j_gene: TRBJ2-3; v_gene: TRBV7-2; d_gene: NA; abundance: NA; CDR3aa: CASRALATQYF; CDR3nt: TGTGCCAGCAGGGCTCTAGCGACGCAGTATTTT
j_gene: TRBJ1-1; v_gene: TRBV19; d_gene: NA; abundance: NA; CDR3aa: CASSSSGAFF; CDR3nt: TGTGCCAGTAGTAGCTCTGGAGCTTTCTTT
j_gene: TRBJ2-7; v_gene: TRBV20-1; d_gene: NA; abundance: NA; CDR3aa: CSAVSGYEQYF; CDR3nt: TGCAGTGCGGTATCCGGGTACGAGCAGTACTTC
j_gene: TRBJ2-1; v_gene: TRBV5-1; d_gene: TRBD2; abundance: NA; CDR3aa: CASSQSGLAGGSSYNEQFF; CDR3nt: TGCGCCAGCAGCCAGAGCGGACTAGCGGGGGGGAGCTCCTACAATGAGCAGTTCTTC